Below, 24 T cell receptor beta chains from the same sample are listed, as sequenced in a study of radiation and T cells in renal cell carcinoma. Time point indicated: blood 2 weeks post-SBRT. Treatment reported: 15 Gy SBRT to primary tumor, nephrectomy 4 weeks later. Clones were sequenced by immunoSEQ multiplex PCR, and TCRdb holds only the in-frame ones, with some missing. Of some 150,000 clones in the sample, roughly 87% were seen once. The input for sequencing was blood, taken from a patient whose treatment included radiotherapy and nephrectomy. The receptors here all came from a woman aged 50 to 60 with renal cell carcinoma.

The chain couples TRBV6-6 to TRBJ2-2; 11 bases are shared with TRBD1. Trimming cost V 2 bases and J 4 bases; bases outside gene matches: 3. The length of the CDR3 is 16 residues. Germline CDR1 MNHNY, CDR2 SVGAGI (reference sequence). CDR3 residues: CASSYTGTGGTGELFF. DNA of the CDR3: TGTGCCAGCAGTTACACCGGGACAGGGGGCACCGGGGAGCTGTTTTTT.

The chain combines TRBV30 with TRBJ1-3, with D perhaps TRBD1 (5 bases). Trimming removed 2 bases at V and 0 bases at J, with 8 bases between. Germline V CDR1 and CDR2: GTSNPN, SVGIG (reference sequence). This CDR3 has 14 amino acids. The CDR3 sequence is CAWSRQISGNTIYF. The CDR3 DNA reads TGTGCCTGGAGTCGACAGATCTCTGGAAACACCATATATTTT.

A single count supports this clone. The chain employs TRBV9 and TRBJ1-5; D gene uncertain. The CDR3 is 14 amino acids. Germline V gene sequence: CDR1 SGDLS, CDR2 YYNGEE. V was cut by 0 bases and J by 3 bases, with 7 bases left in between. The CDR3 is CASSVADDNQPQHF. The CDR3 DNA reads as TGTGCCAGCAGCGTAGCGGACGACAATCAGCCCCAGCATTTT.

The gene calls are TRBV19 and TRBJ2-5; either TRBD1 or TRBD2 may supply D (5 bases each). The CDR3 is made up of 14 amino acids. Germline-derived CDR1 and CDR2 are LNHDA and SQIVND (reference sequence). V shed 3 bases and J shed 1 base, with 9 bases lying between them. In nucleotides, the CDR3 is TGTGCCAGTAGTATCGGGGCAGTCCAAGAGACCCAGTACTTC. Translation gives CASSIGAVQETQYF.

The chain combines TRBV7-9 with TRBJ2-1; TRBD2 matches 7 bases. Germline CDR1 and CDR2: SEHNR and FQNEAQ (reference sequence). CDR3 length: 13 amino acids. The J segment lost 9 bases and the V segment lost 4 bases, leaving 6 bases of the junction unmatched. The CDR3 region is CASSWPGGSEQFF. The DNA of the CDR3 is TGTGCCAGCAGCTGGCCGGGGGGAAGTGAGCAGTTCTTC.

The V and J genes are TRBV6-1 and TRBJ1-2; D not certain. The CDR3 covers 12 residues. Trimming stripped 2 bases from V and 2 bases from J, with 3 bases between. Germline V gene lookup returns CDR1 MNHNS and CDR2 SASEGT. DNA for the CDR3: TGTGCCAGCAGTGAAAGAAACTATGGCTACACCTTC. Translated: CASSERNYGYTF.

This chain links TRBV10-3 with TRBJ1-2; the D is unclear. V was cut by 4 bases and J by 4 bases, with 10 bases left in between. This CDR3 spans 13 amino acids. Germline CDR1 ENHRY, CDR2 SYGVKD. The CDR3 here is CAISADIGYGYTF. The CDR3, as DNA: TGTGCCATCAGTGCCGATATAGGCTATGGCTACACCTTC.

V gene TRBV7-9 combines with J gene TRBJ1-6; D is perhaps TRBD1 (5 bases). The CDR3 runs 14 residues. Per the germline V gene, CDR1 is SEHNR and CDR2 is FQNEAQ (reference sequence). V was trimmed by 4 bases and J by 9 bases, leaving 13 bases between them. CDR3 loop: CASSWDRDGSPLHF. The DNA of the CDR3 is TGTGCCAGCAGCTGGGACCGGGACGGTTCACCCCTCCACTTT.

V usage is TRBV4-3 and J usage is TRBJ2-1; possible D gene TRBD1, 5 bases. The germline V and J ends were trimmed by 0 bases and 6 bases, with 6 bases remaining between them. The CDR3 is 13 amino acids. The germline V gene encodes CDR1 LGHNA and CDR2 YSLEER. The CDR3 nucleotides are TGCGCCAGCAGCCAAGAGACAGCCAATGAGCAGTTCTTC. It is translated as CASSQETANEQFF.

The rearrangement joins TRBV5-1 to TRBJ2-5, with TRBD1 identical over 10 bases. The end of the DNA aligns better with TRBJ2-7, so the J call may be wrong. The CDR3 runs to 15 residues. Germline CDR1 is SGHRS and CDR2 is YFSETQ. DNA of the CDR3: TGCGCCAGCAGCTCGTACGGGACAGGGGCCTACGAGCAGTACTTC. Translation gives CASSSYGTGAYEQYF.

The chain uses TRBV29-1 and TRBJ2-5; 9 positions match TRBD2. V shed 1 base and J 6 bases; nucleotides not matched to a gene: 9. Looked up from germline, CDR1 is SQVTM and CDR2 is ANQGSEA. The CDR3 contains 15 residues. CDR3 amino acids: CSVEGQRGDRKTQYF. CDR3 nucleotide sequence: TGCAGCGTTGAAGGGCAGCGGGGGGATAGAAAGACCCAGTACTTC.

The chain couples TRBV2 to TRBJ1-4, with D hard to call. Germline lookup yields CDR1 SNHLY and CDR2 FYNNEI. The CDR3 sequence is 12 residues long. Between the trimmed V and J ends, which lost 3 bases and 5 bases, there was a span of 4 bases. The chain's CDR3 is CASSDLNEKLFF. CDR3 DNA sequence: TGTGCCAGCAGTGATCTCAATGAAAAACTGTTTTTT.

The genes are TRBV14 and TRBJ2-3, with D possibly TRBD1 on 6 matching bases. Trimming left V 4 bases short and J 0 bases short, with 11 bases between. The length of the CDR3 is 15 residues. The germline CDR1 and CDR2 sequences are SGHDN and FVKESK. The CDR3 is CASSLRTVSTDTQYF. The CDR3 DNA is TGTGCCAGCAGCCTAAGGACAGTTAGCACAGATACGCAGTATTTT.

V gene TRBV5-6 combines with J gene TRBJ1-1; 8 positions agree with TRBD1. The V gene's germline CDR1 is SGHDT and CDR2 YYEEEE. CDR3 length: 17 amino acids. Germline trimming cut 4 bases from V and 5 bases from J; bases unmatched to any gene: 16. CDR3 sequence (DNA): TGTGCCAGCAGCGAAACTACTCGCAGGGGGCCAGGTACTGAAGCTTTCTTT. Amino acid sequence: CASSETTRRGPGTEAFF. The complete variable domain, with remaining parts taken from reference TRBV5-6 and TRBJ1-1, reads DAGVTQSPTHLIKTRGQQVTLRCSPKSGHDTVSWYQQALGQGPQFIFQYYEEEERQRGNFPDRFSGHQFPNYSSELNVNALLLGDSALYLCASSETTRRGPGTEAFFGQGTRLTVV.

This chain links TRBV7-2 with TRBJ1-2; D call uncertain. This CDR3 spans 13 amino acids. Trimming took off 5 bases at V and 8 bases at J, with 15 bases between the two ends. The germline gives CDR1 SGHTA, CDR2 FQGNSA. The CDR3 DNA follows: TGTGCCAGCAGCGAGAGGACGGCCTGGGGCTACACCTTC. It specifies CASSERTAWGYTF.

The rearrangement joins TRBV5-1 to TRBJ1-1; D gene uncertain. CDR3 length: 12 residues. Deletions cut 1 base from V and 5 bases from J, with 6 bases between. The germline CDR1 and CDR2 sequences are SGHRS and YFSETQ. This CDR3 reads CASSLTGTEAFF. CDR3 nucleotides: TGCGCCAGCAGCTTGACTGGGACTGAAGCTTTCTTT.

The chain links TRBV15 to TRBJ2-4; no clear D gene. Trimming pared 0 bases from V and 6 bases from J, leaving 12 bases between. Germline V gene data show CDR1 as LNHNV and CDR2 as YYDKDF (reference sequence). The CDR3 length is 15 residues. The CDR3 protein is CATSREAGRVNIQYF. Written as DNA, the CDR3 is TGTGCCACCAGCAGAGAGGCAGGACGAGTAAACATTCAGTACTTC.

The chain uses TRBV18 and TRBJ2-2, with 7 bases that match TRBD1. The CDR3 has 17 amino acids. CDR1 and CDR2 (germline): KGHSH, LQKENI. J gave up 0 bases and V 3 bases, and 7 bases lay outside the gene matches. Here the CDR3 DNA reads TGTGCCAGCTCACCTACCGGGACAGTAACGAACACCGGGGAGCTGTTTTTT. It specifies CASSPTGTVTNTGELFF.

Only one count was recorded for this clone. CDR3 in DNA: TGCGCCAGCAGTGAGAGGGATGGTTCGGGCGAGCAGTACTTC. This sequence encodes CASSERDGSGEQYF. The chain recombines TRBV10-1 with TRBJ2-7; D gene unclear. Trimming took off 2 bases at V and 6 bases at J, with 14 bases between the two ends. This CDR3 has 14 amino acids. CDR1 and CDR2 from the germline V gene are WNHNN and SYGVQD (reference sequence).

This rearrangement joins TRBV6-5 to TRBJ2-7; D unresolved. From germline, CDR1 is MNHEY and CDR2 SVGAGI. Trimming took 0 bases from V and 2 from J, leaving 8 bases between them. This CDR3 contains 14 residues. The chain's CDR3 is CASSYSTGPYEQYF. CDR3 nucleotide sequence: TGTGCCAGCAGTTACTCGACGGGCCCCTACGAGCAGTACTTC.

In its sample, this clone was seen once. This sequence joins TRBV7-9 and TRBJ2-5; 12 nucleotides line up with TRBD2. Trimming at V came to 5 bases and at J to 5 bases, leaving 9 bases not matched to a gene. The CDR3 sequence is 16 residues long. Germline CDR1 SEHNR, CDR2 FQNEAQ (reference sequence). CDR3 residues: CASSPRLAGDLETQYF. The CDR3 nucleotides read TGTGCCAGCAGCCCGCGACTAGCGGGGGACTTGGAGACCCAGTACTTC.

The rearrangement links TRBV7-3 to TRBJ2-2, with no clear D. V dropped 2 bases and J dropped 4 bases, with 17 bases sitting between them. Germline loops: CDR1 SGHTA, CDR2 FQGTGA. The CDR3 covers 17 residues. As DNA, the CDR3 is TGTGCCAGCAGCTTAGTAGGAACTATAGCCGGCACCGGGGAGCTGTTTTTT. It encodes CASSLVGTIAGTGELFF.

CDR3 loop: CASSPPGGIETQYF. The CDR3 nucleotides read TGTGCCAGCAGCCCTCCCGGGGGGATCGAGACCCAGTACTTC. The chain links TRBV7-9 to TRBJ2-5, with TRBD2 identical over 7 bases. Per germline, CDR1 SEHNR and CDR2 FQNEAQ (reference sequence). There are 14 residues in the CDR3. After removal of 5 bases from V and 5 bases from J, the junction contained 8 bases not matched to a gene.

The chain recombines TRBV19 with TRBJ1-2, with D unclear. The germline gives CDR1 LNHDA, CDR2 SQIVND (reference sequence). The length of the CDR3 is 13 residues. V was pared by 7 bases and J by 6 bases, with 15 bases between. The CDR3 DNA is TGTGCCAGTATGGCGTCAGTTTTTGATGGCTACACCTTC. This translates into CASMASVFDGYTF. Complete variable domain (other parts from reference TRBV19 and TRBJ1-2): DGGITQSPKYLFRKEGQNVTLSCEQNLNHDAMYWYRQDPGQGLRLIYYSQIVNDFQKGDIAEGYSVSREKKESFPLTVTSAQKNPTAFYLCASMASVFDGYTFGSGTRLTVV.